The clone carrying this TCR beta chain appeared a few times. Per the authors' pipeline: Estimation of nucleated cell counts relied on the amplification of reference gene primers. Some clones are missing from TCRdb's copy, which holds only in-frame ones; the method was immunoSEQ multiplex PCR. V, J and clone size reflect that table, while D and trimming were determined from the DNA. The data contain roughly 150,000 clones, about four fifths of them singletons. This CDR3 contains 15 residues. With 6 bases clipped from V and 3 bases from J, the junction kept 7 bases outside the gene matches. Germline lookup yields CDR1 MNHNY and CDR2 SVGAGI (reference sequence). This sample was included in a study of blood T cell repertoires in COVID-19. Study in general: Acute-phase and convalescent COVID-19 samples originated in the United States, Italy and Spain. From T cells, B-cell-depleted T cells, or PBMCs came the material, which was cDNA or gDNA.

The chain links TRBV6-6 to TRBJ2-2, with TRBD2 identical over 7 bases. This clonotype was obtained from a woman older than 75 with acute or convalescent COVID-19. The source material was peripheral blood. The CDR3 loop reads CASRPGGSYTGELFF. For the CDR3, the DNA is TGTGCCAGCAGACCCGGGGGGTCATACACCGGGGAGCTGTTTTTT.